The 19 T cell receptor beta chains in this list originate from one sample, sequenced in a study of blood T cell repertoires in COVID-19 (TCRdb year 2020). Libraries were constructed by the immunoSEQ multiplex PCR assay. The clones in this table, taken by TCRdb from immuneACCESS, are in-frame only. Not every clone is retained; where verified, under half of the shortfall comes from an unresolved V gene, and the cause of the rest is unknown. The table for this sample lists about 97,000 clones; 88% of them were counted only once. The ten largest clones represent about 1.9% of the sample. Sequenced input: peripheral blood. All receptors come from a middle-aged man with COVID-19, enrolled during active disease.

This rearrangement joins TRBV7-6 to TRBJ1-3; tentatively, D is TRBD1 (6 bases). CDR3 length equals 20 residues. With 2 bases removed from V and 1 base from J, the gap between germline ends came to 24 bases. Germline lookup yields CDR1 SGHVS and CDR2 FNYEAQ. The CDR3 nucleotides read TGTGCCAGCAGCTTATGGCGTGCAGGGGACGGGGTTGGTTCTGGAAACACCATATATTTT. This encodes CASSLWRAGDGVGSGNTIYF.

The chain couples TRBV7-9 to TRBJ1-1; D remains ambiguous. The CDR3 covers 14 residues. The germline CDR1 and CDR2 sequences are SEHNR and FQNEAQ (reference sequence). With 3 bases removed from V and 4 bases from J, the gap between germline ends came to 12 bases. The CDR3 sequence: CASSLSGGSTEAFF. The CDR3 DNA reads as TGTGCCAGCAGCTTGTCGGGAGGCAGCACTGAAGCTTTCTTT.

The genes are TRBV5-4 and TRBJ1-6, with TRBD1 identical over 9 bases. This CDR3 region has 14 residues. CDR1 and CDR2 from the germline V gene are SGHNT and YYREEE (reference sequence). The trim removed 4 bases at V and 10 bases at J, leaving 6 bases unmatched. The CDR3 loop is CASSPDRGESPLHF. CDR3 sequence (DNA): TGTGCCAGCAGCCCGGACAGGGGAGAATCACCCCTCCACTTT.

The rearrangement joins TRBV5-1 to TRBJ1-1; possibly TRBD1 for D (5 bases). Germline V gene data show CDR1 as SGHRS and CDR2 as YFSETQ. The CDR3 consists of 15 residues. The V end was cut by 0 bases, the J end by 5 bases, with 14 bases between. CDR3 sequence: CASSLEGSGFTEAFF. The CDR3 region has the DNA TGCGCCAGCAGCTTGGAGGGCTCAGGGTTTACTGAAGCTTTCTTT. The full variable domain, rest sourced from reference TRBV5-1 and TRBJ1-1, is KAGVTQTPRYLIKTRGQQVTLSCSPISGHRSVSWYQQTPGQGLQFLFEYFSETQRNKGNFPGRFSGRQFSNSRSEMNVSTLELGDSALYLCASSLEGSGFTEAFFGQGTRLTVV.

The rearrangement joins TRBV30 to TRBJ2-7, with 9 positions matching TRBD1. This CDR3 comprises 14 residues. The germline V gene has CDR1 GTSNPN and CDR2 SVGIG (reference sequence). The junction had 2 bases not matched to a gene; V was cut back by 0 bases and J by 2 bases. The CDR3 is CAWSVGTGPYEQYF. For the CDR3, the DNA is TGTGCCTGGAGTGTTGGGACAGGGCCCTACGAGCAGTACTTC.

This chain links TRBV10-3 with TRBJ1-1; 7 nucleotides agree with TRBD1. The J segment lost 8 bases and the V segment lost 0 bases, leaving 3 bases of the junction unmatched. This CDR3 region has 13 residues. Germline loops: CDR1 ENHRY, CDR2 SYGVKD. CDR3 protein: CAISESEGAEAFF. The CDR3 nucleotides are TGTGCCATCAGTGAGTCAGAGGGGGCGGAAGCTTTCTTT.

This clone was recorded a few times. This rearrangement joins TRBV10-3 to TRBJ1-4, with D tentatively TRBD1 (6 bases). The CDR3 is 13 amino acids. V lost 2 bases and J lost 7, with 8 bases in between. Germline lookup yields CDR1 ENHRY and CDR2 SYGVKD. CDR3 amino acids: CAISEPTGEKLFF. The CDR3 region has the DNA TGTGCCATCAGTGAGCCGACAGGTGAAAAACTGTTTTTT.

V gene TRBV4-2 combines with J gene TRBJ1-2; D remains unclear. Looked up from germline, CDR1 is LGHNA and CDR2 is YNFKEQ. V lost 4 bases, J lost 8 bases, and 20 bases lay in between. CDR3 length: 15 residues. CDR3 loop: CASSPGSTLMRGYTF. CDR3 DNA sequence: TGTGCCAGCAGCCCGGGGTCTACCCTTATGCGAGGCTACACCTTC.

The chain has TRBV5-1 and TRBJ1-2, with D uncertain. The V and J ends lost 0 bases and 8 bases respectively, with 8 bases between them. CDR1 and CDR2 from the germline V gene are SGHRS and YFSETQ. CDR3 length: 12 residues. CDR3 region: CASSLGAGGYTF. The CDR3 coding sequence is TGCGCCAGCAGCTTGGGCGCAGGCGGCTACACCTTC.

This clone has just a few counts. V and J are TRBV6-4 and TRBJ1-2; tentative D call: TRBD1 (5 bases). Trimming cost V 3 bases and J 4 bases, with 27 bases left between them. Germline V lookup: CDR1 MRHNA, CDR2 SNTAGT. This CDR3 has 19 residues. CDR3 nucleotide sequence: TGTGCCAGCAGTGATTTATTTGACAGAAGCTCCCCAAATTTCTATGGCTACACCTTC. Translated: CASSDLFDRSSPNFYGYTF.

The chain couples TRBV5-1 to TRBJ2-1, with 10 nucleotides matching TRBD2. CDR3 length: 16 residues. Germline assignment: CDR1 SGHRS and CDR2 YFSETQ. The junction had 10 bases not matched to a gene; V was cut back by 3 bases and J by 7 bases. CDR3 residues: CASSSWGSGGKNEQFF. CDR3 sequence (DNA): TGCGCCAGCAGCTCGTGGGGTAGCGGGGGGAAGAATGAGCAGTTCTTC.

The rearrangement uses TRBV27 and TRBJ1-4, with a possible D match to TRBD1 (6 bases). V gave up 6 bases and J gave up 10 bases, with 21 bases separating them. The CDR3 runs 15 residues. In germline, CDR1 is MNHEY, CDR2 SMNVEV (reference sequence). CDR3 sequence: CASSLLKGDTRKLFF. CDR3 nucleotides: TGTGCCAGCAGCTTGCTTAAAGGGGACACGAGAAAACTGTTTTTT.

This clone was detected only once. J is TRBJ2-5 and V is TRBV5-4, with 10 bases identical to TRBD1. This CDR3 is 14 amino acids long. CDR1 SGHNT and CDR2 YYREEE come from the germline V gene (reference sequence). Trimming cost V 7 bases and J 5 bases; bases outside gene matches: 8. The CDR3 DNA reads TGTGCCAGCGGTCTGACAGGGGGCTTGGAGACCCAGTACTTC. Residues: CASGLTGGLETQYF.

The chain couples TRBV7-2 to TRBJ1-2; TRBD1 might be the D (5 bases). The CDR3 is made up of 14 amino acids. V lost 7 bases and J 2 bases, leaving 14 bases between the germline ends. CDR1 is SGHTA, CDR2 FQGNSA, per germline. The CDR3 DNA reads as TGTGCCAGCATTCCGAGGGAGGGGAACTATGGCTACACCTTC. The encoded protein is CASIPREGNYGYTF.

The rearrangement links TRBV5-1 to TRBJ1-1; 10 bases line up with TRBD1. The CDR3 spans 16 residues. From germline, CDR1 is SGHRS and CDR2 YFSETQ. V shed 4 bases and J 5 bases; nucleotides not matched to a gene: 11. The CDR3 reads CASSTPTGGVSTEAFF. CDR3 DNA sequence: TGCGCCAGCAGCACGCCGACAGGGGGCGTTTCAACTGAAGCTTTCTTT.

The CDR3 spells CASSQDLGGAPQYF. As DNA, the CDR3 is TGTGCCAGCAGCCAAGATCTGGGGGGGGCTCCGCAGTATTTT. The chain uses TRBV3-1 (or the pseudogene TRBV3-2) and TRBJ2-3; possible D gene TRBD2, 7 bases. Germline V CDR1 and CDR2: LGHDT, YNNKEL (reference sequence). Trimming took 0 bases from V and 10 from J, leaving 14 bases between them. The CDR3 covers 14 residues.

The chain employs TRBV10-3 and TRBJ2-7; 7 bases are a match to TRBD1. CDR1 ENHRY and CDR2 SYGVKD come from the germline V gene. CDR3 size: 18 residues. V lost 3 bases and J lost 0; bases outside the gene matches: 14. The CDR3 coding sequence is TGTGCCATCAGTGAACCTATCCTACGGACAGGAACCTCCTACGAGCAGTACTTC. Translating it yields CAISEPILRTGTSYEQYF.

This sequence joins TRBV27 and TRBJ1-1, with D uncertain. V was trimmed by 2 bases and J by 9 bases, leaving 16 bases between them. The CDR3 length is 14 residues. Germline loops: CDR1 MNHEY, CDR2 SMNVEV (reference sequence). The CDR3 protein is CASSLGAGPSKAFF. CDR3 coding DNA: TGTGCCAGCAGTTTAGGTGCGGGTCCCTCTAAAGCTTTCTTT.

This clone was found once. V usage is TRBV5-1 and J usage is TRBJ1-2, with 7 positions matching TRBD1. J lost 4 bases, V lost 0 bases, and 6 bases had no gene match. CDR1 is SGHRS, CDR2 YFSETQ, per germline. This CDR3 comprises 15 residues. This CDR3 reads CASSLAGGGSYGYTF. The CDR3 coding sequence is TGCGCCAGCAGCTTGGCTGGAGGGGGCAGCTATGGCTACACCTTC.